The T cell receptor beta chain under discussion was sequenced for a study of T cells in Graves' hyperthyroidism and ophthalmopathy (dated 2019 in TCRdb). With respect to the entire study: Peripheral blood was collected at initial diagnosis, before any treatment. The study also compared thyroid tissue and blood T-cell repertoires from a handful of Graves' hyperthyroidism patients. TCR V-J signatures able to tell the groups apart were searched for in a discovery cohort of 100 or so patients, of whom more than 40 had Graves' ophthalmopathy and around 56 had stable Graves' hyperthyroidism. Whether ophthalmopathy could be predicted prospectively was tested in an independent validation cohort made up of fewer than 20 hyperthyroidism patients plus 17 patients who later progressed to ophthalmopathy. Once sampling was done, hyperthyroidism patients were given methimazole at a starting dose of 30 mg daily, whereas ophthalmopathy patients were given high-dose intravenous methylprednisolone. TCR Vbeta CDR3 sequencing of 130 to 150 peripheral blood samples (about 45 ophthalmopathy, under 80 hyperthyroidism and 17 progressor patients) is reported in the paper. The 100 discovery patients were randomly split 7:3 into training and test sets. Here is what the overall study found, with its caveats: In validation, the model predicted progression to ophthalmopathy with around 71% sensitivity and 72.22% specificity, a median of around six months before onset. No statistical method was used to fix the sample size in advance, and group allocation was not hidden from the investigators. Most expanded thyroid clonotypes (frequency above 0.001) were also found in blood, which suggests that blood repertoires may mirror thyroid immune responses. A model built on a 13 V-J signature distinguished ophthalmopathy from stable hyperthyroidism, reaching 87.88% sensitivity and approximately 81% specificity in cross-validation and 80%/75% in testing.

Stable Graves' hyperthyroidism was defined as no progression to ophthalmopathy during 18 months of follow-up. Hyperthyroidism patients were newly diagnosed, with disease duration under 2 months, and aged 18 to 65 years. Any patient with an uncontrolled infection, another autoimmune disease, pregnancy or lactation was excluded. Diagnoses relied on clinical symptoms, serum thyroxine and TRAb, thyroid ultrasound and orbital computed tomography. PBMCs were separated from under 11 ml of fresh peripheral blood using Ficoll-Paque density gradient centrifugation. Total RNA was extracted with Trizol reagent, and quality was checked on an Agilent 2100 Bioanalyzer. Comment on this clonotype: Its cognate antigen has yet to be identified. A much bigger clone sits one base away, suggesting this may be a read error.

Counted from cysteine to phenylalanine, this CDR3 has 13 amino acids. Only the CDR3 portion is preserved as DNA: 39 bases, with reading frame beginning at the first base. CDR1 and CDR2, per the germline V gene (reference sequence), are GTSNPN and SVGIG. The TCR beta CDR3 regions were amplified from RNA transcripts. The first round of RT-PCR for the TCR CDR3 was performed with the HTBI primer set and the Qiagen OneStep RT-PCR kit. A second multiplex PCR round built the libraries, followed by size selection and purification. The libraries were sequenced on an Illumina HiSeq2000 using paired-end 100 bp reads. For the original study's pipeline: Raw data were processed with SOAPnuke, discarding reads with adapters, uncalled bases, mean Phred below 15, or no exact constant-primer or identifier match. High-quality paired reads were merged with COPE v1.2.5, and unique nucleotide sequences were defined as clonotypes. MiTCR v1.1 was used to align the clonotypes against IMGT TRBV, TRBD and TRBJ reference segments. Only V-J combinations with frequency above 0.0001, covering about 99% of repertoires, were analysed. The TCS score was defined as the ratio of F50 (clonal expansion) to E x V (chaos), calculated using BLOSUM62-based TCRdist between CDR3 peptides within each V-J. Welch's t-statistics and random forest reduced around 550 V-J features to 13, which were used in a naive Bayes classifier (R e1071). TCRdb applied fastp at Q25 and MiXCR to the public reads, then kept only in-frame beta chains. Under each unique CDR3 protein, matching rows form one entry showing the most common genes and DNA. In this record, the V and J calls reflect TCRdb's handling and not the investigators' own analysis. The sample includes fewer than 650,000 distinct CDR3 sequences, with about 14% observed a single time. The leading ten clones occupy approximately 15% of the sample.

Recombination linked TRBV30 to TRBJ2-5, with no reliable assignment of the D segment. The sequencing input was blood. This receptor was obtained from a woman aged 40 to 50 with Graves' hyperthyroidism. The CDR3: CARSPLSKETQYF. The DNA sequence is TGTGCCCGGAGTCCCTTGAGCAAAGAGACCCAGTACTTC.